The T cell receptor beta chain described here comes from a study of regulatory T cells in long-lasting Graves disease. Study-level points and caveats: Graves' patients with persistent disease showed TCR diversity lower than patients newly diagnosed.

Investigators prepared the TCR beta libraries by applying iRepertoire HTBI primers and Arm-PCR of CDR3 regions. TCRdb redid the calling of the multiplex PCR reads with MiXCR, one entry per CDR3 protein. The table includes approximately 350,000 distinct CDR3 sequences, about 12% detected once. This clonotype has more than one count but fewer than ten. What it recognizes is unknown. V was trimmed by 2 bases and J by 0 bases, leaving 10 bases between them. Germline CDR1 and CDR2: MGHRA and YSYEKL. The CDR3 length is 15 residues. The time point was: newly diagnosed GD, antithyroid drugs for less than 3 months. Scientists built the TCR library using RNA that was extracted from PBMCs. The diagnosis of Graves' disease used American Thyroid Association guidelines. These data were also filed under a second study, of T cells in Graves' hyperthyroidism and ophthalmopathy. As that study records: HTBI primers were employed in a first-round RT-PCR of the TCR CDR3.

The chain employs TRBV4-1 and TRBJ1-1; D call uncertain. The sample in question was peripheral blood mononuclear cells (PBMCs), obtained at new diagnosis, from a patient treated with antithyroid drugs. The receptor's source is a young woman with Graves disease. CDR3: CASSQWFPMNTEAFF. The CDR3 DNA is TGCGCCAGCAGCCAATGGTTTCCGATGAACACTGAAGCTTTCTTT.